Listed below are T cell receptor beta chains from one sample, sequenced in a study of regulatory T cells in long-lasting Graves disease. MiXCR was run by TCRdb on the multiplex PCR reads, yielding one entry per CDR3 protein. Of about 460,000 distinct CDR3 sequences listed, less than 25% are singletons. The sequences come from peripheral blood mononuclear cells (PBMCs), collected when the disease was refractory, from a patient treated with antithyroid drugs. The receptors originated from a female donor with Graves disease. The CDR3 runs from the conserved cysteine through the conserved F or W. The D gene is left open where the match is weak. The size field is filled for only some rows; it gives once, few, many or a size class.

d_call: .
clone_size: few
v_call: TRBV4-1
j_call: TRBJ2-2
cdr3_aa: CASSQEGTVNTGELFF
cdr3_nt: TGCGCCAGCAGCCAAGAAGGGACGGTGAACACCGGGGAGCTGTTTTTT

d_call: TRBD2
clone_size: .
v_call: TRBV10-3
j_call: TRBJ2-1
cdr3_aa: CAISEGASGDEQFF
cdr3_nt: TGTGCCATCAGTGAGGGTGCTAGCGGGGATGAGCAGTTCTTC

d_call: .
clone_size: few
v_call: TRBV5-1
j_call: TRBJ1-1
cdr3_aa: CASSPERNTEAFF
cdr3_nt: TGCGCCAGCAGCCCAGAGCGTAACACTGAAGCTTTCTTT

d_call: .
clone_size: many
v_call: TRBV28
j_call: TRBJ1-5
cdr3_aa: CASSPRGGADQPQHF
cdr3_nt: TGTGCCAGCAGCCCTAGGGGAGGGGCAGATCAGCCCCAGCATTTT

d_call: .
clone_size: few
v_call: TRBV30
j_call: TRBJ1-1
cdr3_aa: CAWSVGRGYTEAFF
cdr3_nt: TGTGCCTGGAGTGTAGGACGTGGTTACACTGAAGCTTTCTTT

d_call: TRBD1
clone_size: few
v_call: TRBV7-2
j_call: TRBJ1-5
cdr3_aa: CASSLRSRGPVYQPQHF
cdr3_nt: TGTGCCAGCAGCTTACGATCCAGGGGGCCTGTGTATCAGCCCCAGCATTTT

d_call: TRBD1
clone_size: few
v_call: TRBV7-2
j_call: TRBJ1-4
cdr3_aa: CASSLVQGAEKLFF
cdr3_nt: TGTGCCAGCAGCTTAGTACAGGGGGCGGAAAAACTGTTTTTT

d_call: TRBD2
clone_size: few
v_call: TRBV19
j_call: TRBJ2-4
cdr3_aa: CASSENSGGAKNIQYF
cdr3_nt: TGTGCCAGTTCCGAAAATAGCGGGGGGGCGAAAAACATTCAGTACTTC

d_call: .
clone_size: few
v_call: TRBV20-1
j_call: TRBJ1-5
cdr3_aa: CSARDLGVDSNQPQHF
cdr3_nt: TGCAGTGCTAGAGATCTCGGGGTCGATAGCAATCAGCCCCAGCATTTT

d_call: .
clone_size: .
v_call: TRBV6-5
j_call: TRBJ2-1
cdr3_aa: CASSYHANIGASNEQFF
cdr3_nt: TGTGCCAGCAGTTACCATGCGAACATCGGGGCATCGAATGAGCAGTTCTTC

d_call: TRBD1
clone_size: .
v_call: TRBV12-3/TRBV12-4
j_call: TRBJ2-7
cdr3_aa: CASSPRDRGGEQYF
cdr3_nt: TGTGCCAGCTCACCAAGGGACAGGGGCGGCGAGCAGTACTTC

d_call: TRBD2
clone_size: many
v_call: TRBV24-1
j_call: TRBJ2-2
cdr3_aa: CATSDQSGTSESTGELFF
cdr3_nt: TGTGCCACCAGTGATCAAAGCGGGACTAGCGAGAGCACCGGGGAGCTGTTTTTT

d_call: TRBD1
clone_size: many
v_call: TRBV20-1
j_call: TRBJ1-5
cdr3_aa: CSARGDREGQPQHF
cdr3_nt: TGCAGTGCTAGGGGTGACAGGGAGGGACAGCCCCAGCATTTT

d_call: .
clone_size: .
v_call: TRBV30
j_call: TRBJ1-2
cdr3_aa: CAWSMAANYGYTF
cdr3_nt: TGTGCCTGGAGTATGGCCGCTAACTATGGCTACACCTTC

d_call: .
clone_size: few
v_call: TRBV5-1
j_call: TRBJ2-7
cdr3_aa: CASSSRGYDEQYF
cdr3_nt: TGCGCCAGCAGCTCCCGGGGATACGACGAGCAGTACTTC

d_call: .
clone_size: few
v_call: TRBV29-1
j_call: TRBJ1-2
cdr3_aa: CSVEGGLDGYTF
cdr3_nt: TGCAGCGTTGAAGGGGGGCTTGATGGCTACACCTTC

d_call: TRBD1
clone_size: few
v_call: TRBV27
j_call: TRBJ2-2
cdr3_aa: CASSPRTGFGGELFF
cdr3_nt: TGTGCCAGCAGTCCTCGGACAGGGTTCGGCGGGGAGCTGTTTTTT

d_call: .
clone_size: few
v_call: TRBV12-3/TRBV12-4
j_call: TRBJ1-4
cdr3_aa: CASSPFVGEPKLFF
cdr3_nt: TGTGCCAGCAGTCCATTTGTCGGGGAACCCAAACTGTTTTTT

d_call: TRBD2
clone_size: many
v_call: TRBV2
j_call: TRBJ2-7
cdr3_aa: CASSRGAGGTYEQYF
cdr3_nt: TGTGCCAGCAGCCGAGGAGCGGGAGGGACCTACGAGCAGTACTTC

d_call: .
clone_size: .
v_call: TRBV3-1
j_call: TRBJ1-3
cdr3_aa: CASSLGPSGGNTIYF
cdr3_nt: TGTGCCAGCAGCCTGGGACCTTCAGGCGGAAACACCATATATTTT

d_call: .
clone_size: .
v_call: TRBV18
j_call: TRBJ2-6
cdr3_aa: CASSLRPQGNVLTF
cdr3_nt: TGTGCCAGCTCACTCCGCCCCCAGGGCAACGTCCTGACTTTC

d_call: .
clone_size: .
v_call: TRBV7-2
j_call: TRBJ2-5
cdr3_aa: CASSLEGGGRPKTQYF
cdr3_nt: TGTGCCAGCAGCTTAGAGGGGGGGGGACGGCCAAAGACCCAGTACTTC

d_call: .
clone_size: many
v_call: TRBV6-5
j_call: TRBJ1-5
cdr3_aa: CASSYSQARQPQHF
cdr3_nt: TGTGCCAGCAGTTACTCTCAGGCAAGGCAGCCCCAGCATTTT

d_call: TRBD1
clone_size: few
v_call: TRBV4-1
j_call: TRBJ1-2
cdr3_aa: CASSRMFPGQGFYGYTF
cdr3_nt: TGCGCCAGCAGCCGCATGTTTCCGGGACAGGGGTTCTATGGCTACACCTTC

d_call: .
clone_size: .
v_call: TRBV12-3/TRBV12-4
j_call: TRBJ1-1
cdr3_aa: CASSYTNTEAFF
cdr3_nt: TGTGCCAGCAGCTACACCAACACTGAAGCTTTCTTT